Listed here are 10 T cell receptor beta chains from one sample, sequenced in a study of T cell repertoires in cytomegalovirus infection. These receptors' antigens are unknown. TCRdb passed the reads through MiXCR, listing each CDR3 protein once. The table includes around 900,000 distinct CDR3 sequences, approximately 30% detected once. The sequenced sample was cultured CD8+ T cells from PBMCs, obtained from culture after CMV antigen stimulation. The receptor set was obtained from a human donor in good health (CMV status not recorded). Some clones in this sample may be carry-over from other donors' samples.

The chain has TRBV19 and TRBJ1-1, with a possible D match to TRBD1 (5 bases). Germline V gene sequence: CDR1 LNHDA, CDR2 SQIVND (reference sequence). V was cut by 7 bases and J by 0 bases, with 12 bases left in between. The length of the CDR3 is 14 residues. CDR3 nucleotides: TGTGCCAGTACCCGGACAAGTTTGAACACTGAAGCTTTCTTT. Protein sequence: CASTRTSLNTEAFF.

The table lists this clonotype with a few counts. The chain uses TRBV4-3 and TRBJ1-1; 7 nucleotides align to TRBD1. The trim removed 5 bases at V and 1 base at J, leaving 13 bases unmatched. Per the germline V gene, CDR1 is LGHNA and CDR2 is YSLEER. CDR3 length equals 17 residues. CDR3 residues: CASSSSTGVLGNTEAFF. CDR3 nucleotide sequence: TGCGCCAGCAGCTCTAGTACAGGGGTTCTAGGGAACACTGAAGCTTTCTTT.

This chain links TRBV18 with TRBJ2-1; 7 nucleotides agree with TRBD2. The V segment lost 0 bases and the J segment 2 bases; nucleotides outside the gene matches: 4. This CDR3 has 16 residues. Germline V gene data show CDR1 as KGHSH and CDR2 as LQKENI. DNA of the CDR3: TGTGCCAGCTCACCACCGAGGGAGGGGACCTACAATGAGCAGTTCTTC. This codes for CASSPPREGTYNEQFF.

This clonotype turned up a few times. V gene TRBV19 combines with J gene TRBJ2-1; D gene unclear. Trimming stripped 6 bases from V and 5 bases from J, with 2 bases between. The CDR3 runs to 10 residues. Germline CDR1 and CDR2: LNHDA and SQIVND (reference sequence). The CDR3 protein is CASSHNEQFF. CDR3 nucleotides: TGTGCCAGTAGCCACAATGAGCAGTTCTTC.

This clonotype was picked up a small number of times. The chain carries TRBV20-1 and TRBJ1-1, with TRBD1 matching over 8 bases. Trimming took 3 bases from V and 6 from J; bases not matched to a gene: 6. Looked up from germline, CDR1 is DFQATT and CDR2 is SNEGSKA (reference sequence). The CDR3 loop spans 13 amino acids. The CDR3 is CSASETGAAEAFF. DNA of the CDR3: TGCAGTGCTAGTGAGACAGGGGCGGCTGAAGCTTTCTTT.

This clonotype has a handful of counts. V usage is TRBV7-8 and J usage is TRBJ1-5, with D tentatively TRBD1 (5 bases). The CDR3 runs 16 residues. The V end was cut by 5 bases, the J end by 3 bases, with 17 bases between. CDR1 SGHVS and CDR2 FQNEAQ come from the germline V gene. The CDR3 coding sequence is TGTGCCAGCAGCCTCAACCTCGGGGGATCCAATCAGCCCCAGCATTTT. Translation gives CASSLNLGGSNQPQHF.

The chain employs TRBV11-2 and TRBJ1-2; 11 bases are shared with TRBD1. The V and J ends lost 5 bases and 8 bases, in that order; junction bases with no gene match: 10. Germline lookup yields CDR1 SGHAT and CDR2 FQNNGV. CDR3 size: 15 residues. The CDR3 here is CASSLPDRGPGGYTF. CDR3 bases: TGTGCCAGCAGCCTCCCGGACAGGGGGCCTGGGGGCTACACCTTC.

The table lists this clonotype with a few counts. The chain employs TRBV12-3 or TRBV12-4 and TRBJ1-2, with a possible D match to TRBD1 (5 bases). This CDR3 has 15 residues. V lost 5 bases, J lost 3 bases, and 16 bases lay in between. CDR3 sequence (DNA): TGTGCCAGCAGTCCCCAGGGACTGAGGGACTATGGCTACACCTTC. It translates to CASSPQGLRDYGYTF.

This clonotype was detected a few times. Here the CDR3 reads CATGLGNSPLHF. In nucleotides, the CDR3 is TGTGCCACGGGCCTGGGGAATTCACCCCTCCACTTT. The rearrangement joins TRBV7-4 to TRBJ1-6, with unresolved D. Trimming cost V 10 bases and J 7 bases, with 11 bases left between them. Germline-derived CDR1 and CDR2 are SGHVT and SQSDAQ. CDR3 size: 12 residues.

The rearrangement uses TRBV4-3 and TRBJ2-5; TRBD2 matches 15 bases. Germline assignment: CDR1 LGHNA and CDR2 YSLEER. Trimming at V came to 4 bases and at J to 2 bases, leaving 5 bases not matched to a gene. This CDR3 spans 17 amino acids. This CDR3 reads CASSPGLAGGLQETQYF. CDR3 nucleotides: TGCGCCAGCAGCCCGGGACTAGCGGGGGGCTTACAAGAGACCCAGTACTTC.